The 17 T cell receptor beta chains in this list originate from one sample, sequenced in a study of cytomegalovirus exposure and HLA in healthy donors. The repertoire was sequenced with immunoSEQ multiplex PCR; TCRdb's copy has only in-frame clones and lacks some. The table lists about 170,000 clones, approximately 96% of them singletons. Material for sequencing was PBMCs. The receptors shown here come from a woman aged 18-35 years in good health and CMV-seronegative.

The chain employs TRBV7-6 and TRBJ2-5; D possibly corresponds to TRBD1 (6 bases). CDR3 length equals 13 residues. CDR1 and CDR2 from the germline V gene are SGHVS and FNYEAQ. V lost 6 bases and J lost 5, with 13 bases in between. DNA of the CDR3: TGTGCCAGCAGGAACAGGGTCCCGGAGACCCAGTACTTC. Residues: CASRNRVPETQYF.

The gene calls are TRBV4-2 and TRBJ1-2; D is possibly TRBD1 (6 bases). Looked up from germline, CDR1 is LGHNA and CDR2 is YNFKEQ. The CDR3 totals 15 residues. V lost 2 bases, J lost 4 bases, and 14 bases lay in between. The CDR3 loop reads CASSQPDRGGYGYTF. In DNA, the CDR3 is TGTGCCAGCAGCCAACCGGACAGAGGTGGCTATGGCTACACCTTC.

This clone was recorded only once. The V and J genes are TRBV6-5 and TRBJ2-1; 9 bases map to TRBD1. The CDR3 consists of 15 residues. V dropped 6 bases and J dropped 4; count of bases not matched to a gene: 7. Germline V CDR1 and CDR2: MNHEY, SVGAGI. The CDR3 here is CASSSTGGTYNEQFF. CDR3 coding DNA: TGTGCCAGCAGCTCGACAGGGGGTACGTACAATGAGCAGTTCTTC.

The rearrangement joins TRBV4-1 to TRBJ1-2; D is possibly TRBD1 (6 bases). Germline CDR1 MGHRA, CDR2 YSYEKL. This CDR3 region has 16 residues. Between the trimmed V and J ends, which lost 0 bases and 5 bases, there was a span of 16 bases. CDR3 nucleotide sequence: TGCGCCAGCAGCCAAGACCCCGCCCGACAGGTATATGGCTACACCTTC. Encoded protein: CASSQDPARQVYGYTF.

This clone was recorded once. The V call is TRBV11-2, the J call TRBJ1-2; no reliable D call. V gave up 1 base and J gave up 3 bases, with 9 bases separating them. Looked up from germline, CDR1 is SGHAT and CDR2 is FQNNGV. CDR3 length: 14 amino acids. The CDR3 loop is CASSLGMADYGYTF. CDR3 bases: TGTGCCAGCAGCTTAGGAATGGCAGACTATGGCTACACCTTC.

The sample holds one count of this clone. V usage is TRBV7-9 and J usage is TRBJ2-2; possible D gene TRBD1, 6 bases. CDR1 is SEHNR and CDR2 is FQNEAQ in the germline V gene (reference sequence). The CDR3 is made up of 15 amino acids. Trimming cost V 3 bases and J 3 bases, with 11 bases left between them. For the CDR3, the DNA is TGTGCCAGCAGCTTGATTAGGACAGACACCGGGGAGCTGTTTTTT. Translated: CASSLIRTDTGELFF.

The chain employs TRBV7-2 and TRBJ1-1, with D tentatively TRBD1 (5 bases). Germline V gene lookup returns CDR1 SGHTA and CDR2 FQGNSA. The CDR3 is 14 residues long. V dropped 6 bases and J dropped 0 bases, with 11 bases sitting between them. This CDR3 reads CASRPLGVNTEAFF. The CDR3 DNA reads as TGTGCCAGCAGGCCCCTAGGGGTGAACACTGAAGCTTTCTTT. The whole variable domain, filled in from reference TRBV7-2 and TRBJ1-1, reads GAGVSQSPSNKVTEKGKDVELRCDPISGHTALYWYRQSLGQGLEFLIYFQGNSAPDKSGLPSDRFSAERTGGSVSTLTIQRTQQEDSAVYLCASRPLGVNTEAFFGQGTRLTVV.

V is TRBV11-2 and J is TRBJ2-1; TRBD2 matches 8 bases. The CDR3 runs 15 residues. Unmatched junction bases numbered 2, after V lost 1 base and J lost 3 bases. The germline gives CDR1 SGHAT, CDR2 FQNNGV. The CDR3 spells CASSLAGGGYNEQFF. CDR3 coding DNA: TGTGCCAGCAGCTTAGCGGGGGGGGGCTACAATGAGCAGTTCTTC.

The genes are TRBV4-1 and TRBJ1-1; 9 nucleotides match TRBD1. J lost 9 bases, V lost 3 bases, and 11 bases had no gene match. In germline, CDR1 is MGHRA, CDR2 YSYEKL. The CDR3 length is 15 residues. For the CDR3, the DNA is TGCGCCAGCAGCCATATCTTGGACAGGGGAGAGAAAGCTTTCTTT. Amino acid sequence: CASSHILDRGEKAFF.

The V gene is TRBV2, the J gene TRBJ2-1, with 8 positions matching TRBD1. Germline-derived CDR1 and CDR2 are SNHLY and FYNNEI. Unmatched junction bases numbered 6, after V lost 6 bases and J lost 8 bases. The CDR3 runs 13 residues. CDR3 sequence: CASSVDRGDEQFF. CDR3 sequence (DNA): TGTGCCAGCAGCGTCGACAGGGGCGATGAGCAGTTCTTC.

This sequence joins TRBV6-1 and TRBJ1-1, with 9 bases identical to TRBD1. The V segment lost 5 bases and the J segment 4 bases; nucleotides outside the gene matches: 2. CDR1 MNHNS and CDR2 SASEGT come from the germline V gene. This CDR3 region has 13 residues. This chain's CDR3 is CASSRGQGTEAFF. CDR3 DNA sequence: TGTGCCAGCAGTCGGGGACAGGGCACTGAAGCTTTCTTT.

The chain couples TRBV2 to TRBJ2-5, with 9 nucleotides matching TRBD2. With the DNA end fitting TRBJ2-7 better, the J assignment may be wrong. The CDR3 totals 16 residues. Germline V lookup: CDR1 SNHLY, CDR2 FYNNEI. This CDR3 reads CASRGVERGVSYEQYF. Written as DNA, the CDR3 is TGTGCCAGCAGGGGGGTAGAGCGGGGGGTCTCCTACGAGCAGTACTTC.

The chain links TRBV6-5 to TRBJ2-3, with D maybe TRBD2 (6 bases). CDR3 length equals 15 residues. V shed 2 bases and J shed 0 bases, with 9 bases lying between them. Germline CDR1 and CDR2: MNHEY and SVGAGI. The CDR3 DNA follows: TGTGCCAGCAGTTACGATGGGGGGAGCACAGATACGCAGTATTTT. Translation gives CASSYDGGSTDTQYF.

The chain's CDR3 is CASSLQGSGNTIYF. CDR3 nucleotides: TGCGCCAGCAGCTTACAGGGCTCTGGAAACACCATATATTTT. The rearrangement links TRBV5-1 to TRBJ1-3; D is possibly TRBD1 (6 bases). The CDR3 loop spans 14 amino acids. With 2 bases removed from V and 0 bases from J, the gap between germline ends came to 6 bases. CDR1 and CDR2 (germline): SGHRS, YFSETQ.

The chain is built from TRBV29-1 and TRBJ2-7, with 8 bases matching TRBD1. This CDR3 is built from 16 residues. With 1 base clipped from V and 7 bases from J, the junction kept 15 bases outside the gene matches. The V gene's germline CDR1 is SQVTM and CDR2 ANQGSEA. CDR3 coding DNA: TGCAGCGTTGAAGGGGGGTACCGGGACAGGCCTGGGGAGCAGTACTTC. It codes for CSVEGGYRDRPGEQYF.

V gene TRBV6-5 combines with J gene TRBJ1-4, with 11 bases matching TRBD1. Losses at the gene ends were 5 bases for V and 7 bases for J; bases not matched to a gene: 6. The V gene's germline CDR1 is MNHEY and CDR2 SVGAGI. The CDR3 has 15 amino acids. The CDR3 loop is CASSSGTGGREKLFF. CDR3 sequence (DNA): TGTGCCAGCAGTAGTGGGACAGGGGGGCGTGAAAAACTGTTTTTT.

DNA for the CDR3: TGTGCCAGCAGTTTCAGCGGGGGGTCCTACAATGAGCAGTTCTTC. Protein product: CASSFSGGSYNEQFF. The J gene is TRBJ2-1, the V gene TRBV4-2; 9 nucleotides align to TRBD2. Germline CDR1 and CDR2: LGHNA and YNFKEQ. This CDR3 is built from 15 residues. Unmatched junction bases numbered 4, after V lost 6 bases and J lost 1 base.